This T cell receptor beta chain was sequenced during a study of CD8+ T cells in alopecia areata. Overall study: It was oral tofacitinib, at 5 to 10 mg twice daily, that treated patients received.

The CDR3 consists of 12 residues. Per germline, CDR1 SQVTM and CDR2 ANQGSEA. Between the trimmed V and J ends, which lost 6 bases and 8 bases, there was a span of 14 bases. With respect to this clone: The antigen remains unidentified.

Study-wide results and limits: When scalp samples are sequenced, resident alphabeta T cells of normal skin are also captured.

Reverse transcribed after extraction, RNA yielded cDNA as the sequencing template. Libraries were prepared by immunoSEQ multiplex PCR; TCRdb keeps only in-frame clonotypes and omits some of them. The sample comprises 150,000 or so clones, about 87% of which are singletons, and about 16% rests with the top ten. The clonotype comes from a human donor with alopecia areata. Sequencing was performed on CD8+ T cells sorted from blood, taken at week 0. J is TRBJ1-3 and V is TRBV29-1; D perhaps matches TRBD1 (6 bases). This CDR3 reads CSVRGDADTIYF. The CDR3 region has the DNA TGCAGCGTGAGGGGGGACGCGGACACCATATATTTT.